The 24 T cell receptor beta chains below come from one sample, sequenced in a study of regulatory and conventional T cells in RAG deficiency. Libraries were prepared by immunoSEQ multiplex PCR; TCRdb keeps only in-frame clonotypes and omits some of them. The data hold about 30,000 clones, with 90% to 96% observed a single time. Blood CD4+ CD25-low CD127-high conventional T cells supplied the genomic DNA template. A further study also used this sample, focusing on regulatory T cells. That work contributes: The PCR used 52 TRBV and 13 TRBJ primers.

Sequencing used CD25- CD4+ T cells sorted from blood. The receptors were gathered from a human donor in good health.

The chain carries TRBV4-2 and TRBJ2-3; 8 nucleotides line up with TRBD2. The CDR3 totals 17 residues. V shed 2 bases, J shed 5 bases, and the junction held 12 bases outside the gene matches. Germline V gene sequence: CDR1 LGHNA, CDR2 YNFKEQ. The chain's CDR3 is CASSQSDGRAWEDTQYF. Here the CDR3 DNA reads TGTGCCAGCAGCCAATCCGACGGGAGGGCCTGGGAAGATACGCAGTATTTT.

This sequence joins TRBV6-5 and TRBJ1-1, with 7 bases aligning to TRBD1. Trimming cost V 0 bases and J 1 base; bases outside gene matches: 5. Germline V lookup: CDR1 MNHEY, CDR2 SVGAGI. The CDR3 sequence is 16 residues long. The CDR3, as DNA: TGTGCCAGCAGTTACTCCTCCCGGACAGGGAACACTGAAGCTTTCTTT. This codes for CASSYSSRTGNTEAFF.

The J gene is TRBJ1-5, the V gene TRBV30; D is ambiguous. The V end lost 5 bases, the J end lost 0 bases, and 11 bases lay between the germline ends. Looked up from germline, CDR1 is GTSNPN and CDR2 is SVGIG (reference sequence). The CDR3 is 14 residues long. DNA for the CDR3: TGTGCCTGGCGTGGAGAGTATAGCAATCAGCCCCAGCATTTT. It translates to CAWRGEYSNQPQHF.

This chain links TRBV7-6 with TRBJ1-2, with 7 bases identical to TRBD1. The CDR3 covers 14 residues. CDR1 is SGHVS, CDR2 FNYEAQ, per germline. V lost 4 bases and J lost 8; bases outside the gene matches: 10. The CDR3 sequence is CASSSVQGMGGYTF. CDR3 DNA sequence: TGTGCCAGCAGCTCAGTACAGGGGATGGGAGGCTACACCTTC.

V is TRBV2 and J is TRBJ2-5; no reliable D call. The tail of the sequence fits TRBJ2-7 better, so the J call may be wrong. CDR3 length: 14 residues. Germline CDR1 is SNHLY and CDR2 is FYNNEI. The CDR3, as DNA: TGTGCCAGCGGGCTTGACGGATACTCCTACGAGCAGTACTTC. This sequence encodes CASGLDGYSYEQYF.

This chain links TRBV30 with TRBJ1-2; 9 bases agree with TRBD1. Germline loops: CDR1 GTSNPN, CDR2 SVGIG (reference sequence). The ends lost 0 bases at V and 5 bases at J; junction bases unmatched: 4. The CDR3 extends over 14 amino acids. DNA of the CDR3: TGTGCCTGGAGTGTACGAGGACAGGGGTATGGCTACACCTTC. It specifies CAWSVRGQGYGYTF.

The rearrangement links TRBV27 to TRBJ2-5; unclear D gene. Germline V CDR1 and CDR2: MNHEY, SMNVEV (reference sequence). CDR3 length equals 14 residues. V was shortened by 3 bases and J by 5 bases, with 13 bases between the two germline ends. As DNA, the CDR3 is TGTGCCAGCAGTTTCTCGGGTAGATCGGAGACCCAGTACTTC. Its translation: CASSFSGRSETQYF.

The chain recombines TRBV19 with TRBJ1-2; tentatively, D is TRBD1 (6 bases). Per germline, CDR1 LNHDA and CDR2 SQIVND (reference sequence). CDR3 length equals 14 residues. Trimming cost V 4 bases and J 3 bases, with 12 bases left between them. The CDR3 DNA reads TGTGCCAGTAGTACCGCTACAGGGTACTATGGCTACACCTTC. Its protein product is CASSTATGYYGYTF.

This chain joins TRBV10-3 and TRBJ2-1; 8 bases match TRBD2. In germline, CDR1 is ENHRY, CDR2 SYGVKD. Trimming took 4 bases from V and 6 from J; bases not matched to a gene: 5. The CDR3 extends over 14 amino acids. The CDR3 DNA sequence: TGTGCCATCAGTGGGACCGGGACTAGCAATGAGCAGTTCTTC. Residues: CAISGTGTSNEQFF.

The chain employs TRBV6-4 and TRBJ1-1; D is uncertain. V was pared by 7 bases and J by 2 bases, with 14 bases between. The germline gives CDR1 MRHNA, CDR2 SNTAGT. The CDR3 consists of 14 residues. CDR3: CASKAQPFNTEAFF. Here the CDR3 DNA reads TGTGCCAGCAAAGCCCAACCCTTCAACACTGAAGCTTTCTTT.

The chain has TRBV6-5 and TRBJ1-1; D not certain. Germline CDR1 is MNHEY and CDR2 is SVGAGI. Deletions cut 8 bases from V and 10 bases from J, with 14 bases between. The CDR3 runs 11 residues. For the CDR3, the DNA is TGTGCCAGCGCCATTTCGGGTACAGCTTTCTTT. Protein sequence: CASAISGTAFF.

The genes are TRBV19 and TRBJ1-2; TRBD1 agrees at 7 bases. Germline values: CDR1 LNHDA, CDR2 SQIVND (reference sequence). Germline trimming cut 7 bases from V and 5 bases from J; bases unmatched to any gene: 7. The CDR3 has 13 amino acids. The CDR3 region is CASTAGQWYGYTF. The CDR3 nucleotides read TGTGCCAGTACCGCGGGACAGTGGTATGGCTACACCTTC.

The chain has TRBV5-1 and TRBJ2-2; 7 nucleotides line up with TRBD1. V was pared by 0 bases and J by 4 bases, with 6 bases of the junction left unmatched. The CDR3 is 16 residues long. Germline lookup yields CDR1 SGHRS and CDR2 YFSETQ. The DNA of the CDR3 is TGCGCCAGCAGCTTGGGGGACAGACTAAGCACCGGGGAGCTGTTTTTT. This sequence encodes CASSLGDRLSTGELFF.

The chain recombines TRBV9 with TRBJ1-2; 8 bases match TRBD1. This CDR3 comprises 13 residues. Losses at the gene ends were 3 bases for V and 6 bases for J; bases not matched to a gene: 4. CDR1 and CDR2 from the germline V gene are SGDLS and YYNGEE. CDR3 in DNA: TGTGCCAGCAGCGCGTTACAGGGGGATGGCTACACCTTC. Translated, it gives CASSALQGDGYTF.

This clone was detected once. J is TRBJ1-1 and V is TRBV10-1; D unclear. The CDR3 runs 15 residues. Germline loops: CDR1 WNHNN, CDR2 SYGVQD (reference sequence). Trimming shortened V by 3 bases and J by 5 bases, and 16 bases separated the two germline ends. The CDR3 protein is CASSENSKGGTEAFF. The CDR3 nucleotides read TGCGCCAGCAGTGAAAACTCTAAGGGAGGAACTGAAGCTTTCTTT.

This clone was detected once. V gene TRBV6-5 combines with J gene TRBJ2-1; D is ambiguous. Germline V gene sequence: CDR1 MNHEY, CDR2 SVGAGI. V shed 5 bases and J shed 6 bases, with 8 bases lying between them. The CDR3 contains 12 residues. The CDR3 is CASSPLSNEQFF. As DNA, the CDR3 is TGTGCCAGCAGTCCCTTGAGCAATGAGCAGTTCTTC.

The V and J genes are TRBV6-6 and TRBJ1-1; D perhaps matches TRBD1 (5 bases). V lost 6 bases and J lost 7, with 15 bases in between. The CDR3 totals 13 residues. CDR1 and CDR2 from the germline V gene are MNHNY and SVGAGI (reference sequence). In nucleotides, the CDR3 is TGTGCCAGCAGAATGGCAGGGCCTTTTGAAGCTTTCTTT. Its translation is CASRMAGPFEAFF.

The rearrangement joins TRBV7-2 to TRBJ1-1; D remains unclear. V was trimmed by 5 bases and J by 5 bases, leaving 15 bases between them. Germline V gene lookup returns CDR1 SGHTA and CDR2 FQGNSA. The CDR3 extends over 14 amino acids. This chain's CDR3 is CASSLTALPTEAFF. As DNA, the CDR3 is TGTGCCAGCAGCCTGACTGCCTTACCTACTGAAGCTTTCTTT.

This chain joins TRBV19 and TRBJ1-4; the D gene is possibly TRBD1 (6 bases). Trimming removed 3 bases from V and 7 bases from J, with 15 bases in between. The length of the CDR3 is 15 residues. In germline, CDR1 is LNHDA, CDR2 SQIVND (reference sequence). CDR3 in DNA: TGTGCCAGTAGTATCCAGGGGCGAAGAGGTGAAAAACTGTTTTTT. The encoded protein is CASSIQGRRGEKLFF.

The J gene is TRBJ2-7, the V gene TRBV4-1; TRBD2 matches 13 bases. The CDR3 contains 17 residues. The V segment lost 1 base and the J segment 7 bases; nucleotides outside the gene matches: 10. Germline V gives CDR1 MGHRA, CDR2 YSYEKL. The CDR3 DNA reads TGCGCCAGCAGCCAAGGAGCCGGGACTAGCGGGGTGGGTGAGCAGTACTTC. Protein sequence: CASSQGAGTSGVGEQYF.

The V call is TRBV11-3, the J call TRBJ2-1, with 9 bases that match TRBD2. The V gene's germline CDR1 is SGHNT and CDR2 YENEEA. J gave up 8 bases and V 5 bases, and 7 bases lay outside the gene matches. This CDR3 spans 14 amino acids. The CDR3 DNA reads as TGTGCCAGCAGCCTTAGCGGGGGCCCCCATGAGCAGTTCTTC. As protein: CASSLSGGPHEQFF.

The rearrangement uses TRBV6-6 and TRBJ2-2; 9 nucleotides line up with TRBD1. V dropped 6 bases and J dropped 5; count of bases not matched to a gene: 7. The CDR3 spans 15 residues. CDR1 is MNHNY and CDR2 is SVGAGI in the germline V gene (reference sequence). CDR3 coding DNA: TGTGCCAGCAGGCCGGGACAGGGAGGGACCGGGGAGCTGTTTTTT. The encoded protein is CASRPGQGGTGELFF.

The genes are TRBV5-4 and TRBJ2-5; 8 nucleotides agree with TRBD2. Germline V gene data show CDR1 as SGHNT and CDR2 as YYREEE (reference sequence). V lost 7 bases and J lost 2; bases outside the gene matches: 10. The CDR3 loop spans 15 amino acids. The CDR3 DNA is TGTGCCAGCCGGATGGTAGCGGGGCAACAAGAGACCCAGTACTTC. Protein product: CASRMVAGQQETQYF.

This chain uses TRBV7-2 with TRBJ2-3; 11 positions agree with TRBD2. Germline CDR1 and CDR2: SGHTA and FQGNSA. V gave up 4 bases and J gave up 3 bases; unmatched junction bases: 6. The CDR3 is 16 amino acids. The CDR3 DNA reads TGTGCCAGCAGCTCGCGACTAGCGGGAACGACAGATACGCAGTATTTT. Its protein is CASSSRLAGTTDTQYF.